This T cell receptor beta chain appears in the sequencing data of a study of shared clonotypes between healthy human individuals. Whole-study findings and limits: About 5% was the fraction of naive CD4 clonotypes found shared across a few donors.

The CDR3 length is 15 residues. Germline CDR1 and CDR2: MNHEY and SVGAGI. TCRdb's copy holds only in-frame clones and misses some; the assay was immunoSEQ multiplex PCR. The data contain over a million clones, around 74% of them singletons. Remarks on this clone: Its specificity is unknown.

The gene calls are TRBV6-5 and TRBJ2-2, with 7 bases matching TRBD2. This sequence originates from a man aged 18 to 35 in good health. The sequencing input was memory CD4+ T cells sorted from blood. Subset indicated: CD45RA-negative fraction. CDR3 in DNA: TGTGCTAAGCGGGACCCTCAAAGGTACACCGGGGAGCTGTTTTTT. Encoded protein: CAKRDPQRYTGELFF.